A single T cell receptor beta chain is shown here with its context. Method: immunoSEQ multiplex PCR; TCRdb's copy keeps in-frame clones and lacks some. The top ten hold 3% to 3.5% of the sample, which has 45,000 to 65,000 clones, 90% to 95% seen once. These data belong to a study of technical replicates of blood from a few donors. Germline V CDR1 and CDR2: SGHKS, YYEKEE (reference sequence). V lost 3 bases to trimming and J lost 0 bases; unmatched junction nucleotides: 5. The CDR3 runs to 16 residues. The chain has TRBV5-5 and TRBJ2-7, with 11 bases that match TRBD2. Sequenced: PBMCs. This TCR derives from a human donor in good health. Some clones in this sample may be carry-over from other donors' samples. The CDR3 region has the DNA TGTGCCAGCAGCTCTTATACTAGCGGGAGCTCCTACGAGCAGTACTTC. Encoded protein: CASSSYTSGSSYEQYF.